Below are 8 T cell receptor beta chains sequenced from a single sample in a study of tumor and adjacent non-tumor tissue in lung cancer. Three rounds of nested PCR, following a modified ARM-PCR protocol, produced the TCRbeta library. TCRdb re-called the multiplex PCR reads with MiXCR, one entry per CDR3 protein. The sample records roughly 220,000 distinct CDR3 sequences, about 76% being singletons. RNA was extracted from bulk tissue without any cell sorting. Material: lung tumor tissue. The receptors come from a man in his 60s with non-small cell lung cancer.

As regards this clonotype: No conserved phenylalanine or tryptophan ends this CDR3, so it is likely a read error. The V call is TRBV11-1, the J call TRBJ2-2; D is undetermined. This CDR3 contains 15 residues. Per the germline V gene, CDR1 is SGHAT and CDR2 is FQDESV (reference sequence). The CDR3 DNA is TGTGCCAACAGCCCTTGGGCTAACGGGTCCGGGGAGCTGTTTTTA. Translating it yields CANSPWANGSGELFL.

With respect to this clonotype: Just one base apart from a much larger clone, this may be a read error. V gene TRBV6-1 combines with J gene TRBJ2-1; D gene unclear. The CDR3 has 15 amino acids. The V end lost 2 bases, the J end lost 6 bases, and 14 bases lay between the germline ends. CDR1 MNHNS and CDR2 SASEGT come from the germline V gene. The CDR3 is CASSESTGSCNEQFF. In nucleotides, the CDR3 is TGTGCCAGCAGTGAATCGACGGGCAGTTGCAATGAGCAGTTCTTC.

This clonotype is a singleton in its sample. J is TRBJ1-2 and V is TRBV5-1, with 8 bases identical to TRBD1. Trimming at V came to 4 bases and at J to 7 bases, leaving 12 bases not matched to a gene. The CDR3 length is 15 residues. Looked up from germline, CDR1 is SGHRS and CDR2 is YFSETQ. CDR3 in amino acids: CASSRPGQEEGGYTF. In nucleotides, the CDR3 is TGCGCCAGCAGCCGACCGGGACAGGAGGAAGGTGGCTACACCTTC.

This clonotype came up once. Here the CDR3 omits its conserved ending phenylalanine or tryptophan, so a read error is the likely source. It is unclear where the CDR3 begins or ends on the DNA, so no DNA is shown, and the CDR3 is as TCRdb lists it. The rearrangement uses TRBV11-3 and TRBJ2-7; TRBD1, the D gene given by the table, was not confirmed from the DNA. Germline lookup yields CDR1 SGHNT and CDR2 YENEEA. The CDR3 adds up to 15 amino acids, both ends counted. This chain's CDR3 is CASSYRTGPSYEHYL.

Details on this clonotype: A junction end diverges from the germline sequence, so it may reflect a read error. The rearrangement joins TRBV20-1 to TRBJ2-2, with a weak D call TRBD1 (6 bases). This CDR3 has 14 residues. In germline, CDR1 is DFQATT, CDR2 SNEGSKA (reference sequence). DNA for the CDR3: TGCAGTGCAAGGACAGCGGCGAACACCGGGGAGCCGTTTTTT. It translates to CSARTAANTGEPFF.

With respect to this clonotype: It may be a read error: a sequence one base away is much more abundant. The chain links TRBV20-1 to TRBJ1-6; D is possibly TRBD1 (5 bases). The V gene's germline CDR1 is DFQATT and CDR2 SNEGSKA (reference sequence). CDR3 length: 12 residues. With 6 bases removed from V and 14 bases from J, the gap between germline ends came to 17 bases. The CDR3 DNA reads as TGCAGTGCGAGGGGCCCGCGTGAGACCCTCCACTTT. It specifies CSARGPRETLHF.

This chain joins TRBV7-8 and TRBJ2-1; 8 positions match TRBD1. V lost 2 bases to trimming and J lost 10 bases; unmatched junction nucleotides: 13. The CDR3 sequence is 16 residues long. The V gene's germline CDR1 is SGHVS and CDR2 FQNEAQ. CDR3 loop: CASSLSGQGSPREQFF. The CDR3 nucleotides read TGTGCCAGCAGCTTATCCGGACAGGGCTCCCCACGAGAGCAGTTCTTC.

In this sample, this clonotype turned up once. A junction end diverges from the germline sequence, so it may reflect a read error. The CDR3 spells CASRREANNRETHYF. For the CDR3, the DNA is TGTGCCAGCAGACGTGAAGCTAACAACCGAGAGACCCACTACTTC. The rearrangement links TRBV11-2 to TRBJ2-5; no clear D. This CDR3 is built from 15 residues. Germline V gene data show CDR1 as SGHAT and CDR2 as FQNNGV. Together with reference TRBV11-2 and TRBJ2-5, the CDR3 gives the full variable domain: EAGVAQSPRYKIIEKRQSVAFWCNPISGHATLYWYQQILGQGPKLLIQFQNNGVVDDSQLPKDRFSAERLKGVDSTLKIQPAKLEDSAVYLCASRREANNRETHYFGPGTRLLVL.